This is a list of T cell receptor beta chains from one sample in a study of identical twins. In TCRdb, the 5' RACE reads were re-called with MiXCR into one record per CDR3 protein. The sample includes around 1.7 million distinct CDR3 sequences, 25% to 35% seen only once; the top ten take 0.27%. The sequencing sample was made of cord blood. These receptors were taken from a newborn girl in good health. Both conserved end residues are part of each CDR3. The order of the fields is J gene, clone size, V gene, D gene, CDR3 DNA, CDR3 protein. The D gene is left open where the match is weak. Clone size is not always given. Where it is, it says once, few, many or a class for expanded clones.

TRBJ2-7	-	TRBV5-1	-	TGCGCCAGCAGTAAAGAGGCGTACGAGCAGTACTTC	CASSKEAYEQYF
TRBJ2-7	-	TRBV2	TRBD1	TGTGCCAGCATCAGCAGGGGGTCCTACGAGCAGTACTTC	CASISRGSYEQYF
TRBJ2-7	-	TRBV6-1	-	TGTGCCAGCAGTGAAGTAGTCCGGGTTGACGAGCAGTACTTC	CASSEVVRVDEQYF
TRBJ2-5	-	TRBV25-1	TRBD2	TGTGCCAGCAGTGAATCCCTCGGGGGGGAGACCCAGTACTTC	CASSESLGGETQYF
TRBJ2-3	few	TRBV6-6	TRBD1	TGTGCCAGCCGCCACAGGGGGCACACAGATACGCAGTATTTT	CASRHRGHTDTQYF
TRBJ2-7	many	TRBV4-2	-	TGTGCCAGCAGCGGACGAGACTCCTACGAGCAGTACTTC	CASSGRDSYEQYF
TRBJ2-7	few	TRBV13	-	TGTGCCAGCAGCTTAGTAGTAGGGCCCGAGCAGTACTTC	CASSLVVGPEQYF
TRBJ2-3	-	TRBV7-6	TRBD2	TGTGCCAGCAGCCCAGCCGGGGGGGTTGAAGGAACAGATACGCAGTATTTT	CASSPAGGVEGTDTQYF
TRBJ1-1	-	TRBV11-2	-	TGTGCCAGCAGCCGGAGCCGCGAACAGGTCGCTGAAGCTTTCTTT	CASSRSREQVAEAFF
TRBJ2-7	-	TRBV7-9	TRBD1	TGTGCCAGCAGCCCCGGGACAGGGGTCAACGAGCAGTACTTC	CASSPGTGVNEQYF
TRBJ2-5	-	TRBV6-1	TRBD1	TGTGCCAGCATCAGGACAGGGGGAGAGACCCAGTACTTC	CASIRTGGETQYF
TRBJ2-1	few	TRBV27	-	TGTGCCAGCAGTTTATGGGCCCCACCGGGCCATGAGCAGTTCTTC	CASSLWAPPGHEQFF
TRBJ2-5	-	TRBV7-9	-	TGTGCCAGCAACTGGGATTTAGAGACCCAGTACTTC	CASNWDLETQYF
TRBJ1-4	few	TRBV21-1	-	TGTGCCAGCAGCAAAGGGGGGCAGGGGATGAGTGAAAAACTGTTTTTT	CASSKGGQGMSEKLFF
TRBJ2-1	-	TRBV25-1	-	TGTGCCAGCACAGGGTCGGGCTCTAATGAGCAGTTCTTC	CASTGSGSNEQFF
TRBJ2-5	few	TRBV7-2	-	TGTGCCAGCAGCTTAGTTGGGTACGCTCAAGAGACCCAGTACTTC	CASSLVGYAQETQYF
TRBJ2-3	many	TRBV5-1	-	TGCGCCAGCAGTCCCAATGCGGGGCTTACAGATACGCAGTATTTT	CASSPNAGLTDTQYF
TRBJ1-2	-	TRBV20-1	-	TGCAGTGCTAGAGAAGGGGGTGGGGTCAGGTATGGCTACACCTTC	CSAREGGGVRYGYTF
TRBJ2-7	few	TRBV20-1	-	TGCAGTGCTAGAGAGAGTACAGTATTTTCCTACGAGCAGTACTTC	CSARESTVFSYEQYF
TRBJ2-7	many	TRBV27	-	TGTGCCAGCAGTTTATCGCGGGACAGTGCCTACGAGCAGTACTTC	CASSLSRDSAYEQYF
TRBJ2-3	-	TRBV3-1	-	TGTGCCAGCAGCTCCCGGGGGAGTCCCTACACCGATACGCAGTATTTT	CASSSRGSPYTDTQYF
TRBJ2-3	few	TRBV6-5	-	TGTGCCAGCATGATGGGGGGCGGTGCAGATACGCAGTATTTT	CASMMGGGADTQYF
TRBJ1-6	few	TRBV6-5	TRBD1	TGTGCCAGCAGTTACCCCCGACAGGGAGGGAATTCACCCCTCCACTTT	CASSYPRQGGNSPLHF
TRBJ1-4	-	TRBV12-3/TRBV12-4	-	TGTGCCAGCAAGCTAGAGGGGGCAACTAATGAAAAACTGTTTTTT	CASKLEGATNEKLFF
TRBJ2-3	few	TRBV11-2	-	TGTGCCAGCAGCGTGCGGGGGCGGGGCACAGATACGCAGTATTTT	CASSVRGRGTDTQYF
TRBJ1-4	-	TRBV4-1	-	TGCGCCAGCAGCCAAGTACTTCCGGAAAAACTGTTTTTT	CASSQVLPEKLFF
TRBJ2-2	-	TRBV12-3/TRBV12-4	-	TGTGCCAGCAGTTTTAGTAACGGGGAGCTGTTTTTT	CASSFSNGELFF
TRBJ2-1	-	TRBV27	-	TGTGCCAGCAGTTTATGGAGCTCCTACAATGAGCAGTTCTTC	CASSLWSSYNEQFF
TRBJ1-2	-	TRBV21-1	-	TGTGCCAGCAGCAAAGGCCTAGGGGGCGCGACTGGCTACACCTTC	CASSKGLGGATGYTF
TRBJ2-1	-	TRBV30	TRBD2	TGTGCCTGGACTAGCGGTGCCAGCTCCTACAATGAGCAGTTCTTC	CAWTSGASSYNEQFF
TRBJ1-2	-	TRBV29-1	TRBD1	TGCAGCGTTGGAGACAGGGATGGTGGCTACACCTTC	CSVGDRDGGYTF
TRBJ1-2	-	TRBV24-1	-	TGTGCCACCAGTGACCCTCCTTCCAACTATGGCTACACCTTC	CATSDPPSNYGYTF
TRBJ2-5	-	TRBV18	TRBD1	TGTGCCAGCTCACCACAAGAGACAGGGTCGGAGCAGTACTTC	CASSPQETGSEQYF
TRBJ1-4	few	TRBV4-2	-	TGTGCCAGCAGAGAGGCCGCCATGCGAAAACTGTTTTTT	CASREAAMRKLFF
TRBJ2-2	few	TRBV20-1	-	TGCAGTGCTAGAGATCAGGAAAGGGTTGGCGGGGAGCTGTTTTTT	CSARDQERVGGELFF
TRBJ2-7	once	TRBV6-5	TRBD1	TGTGCCAGCAGTCCACAGGGGGAAAGCTCCTACAATGAGCAGTACTTC	CASSPQGESSYNEQYF
TRBJ2-2	few	TRBV27	TRBD1	TGTGCTAGCAGCCCCGGACAGGGTCGCACCGGGGAGCTGTTTTTT	CASSPGQGRTGELFF
TRBJ1-2	many	TRBV20-1	TRBD1	TGCAGTGCTACTCAGGGGGCCGGTAACTATGGCTACACCTTC	CSATQGAGNYGYTF
TRBJ2-1	few	TRBV5-1	TRBD2	TGCGCCAGCTGCGGACTAGCGGGAGGAACCTACAATGAGCAGTTCTTC	CASCGLAGGTYNEQFF
TRBJ2-7	-	TRBV20-1	-	TGCAGTGCTAGCCCTGATCCCCTCTATAGCGCAACCTACGAGCAGTACTTC	CSASPDPLYSATYEQYF
TRBJ1-1	-	TRBV27	-	TGTGCCAGCAGTTTATTTTTTGGGGGGATCACTGAAGCTTTCTTT	CASSLFFGGITEAFF
TRBJ1-1	many	TRBV5-1	TRBD1	TGTGCCAGCAGCTTAGCGACAGGGGGCACTGAAGCTTTCTTT	CASSLATGGTEAFF